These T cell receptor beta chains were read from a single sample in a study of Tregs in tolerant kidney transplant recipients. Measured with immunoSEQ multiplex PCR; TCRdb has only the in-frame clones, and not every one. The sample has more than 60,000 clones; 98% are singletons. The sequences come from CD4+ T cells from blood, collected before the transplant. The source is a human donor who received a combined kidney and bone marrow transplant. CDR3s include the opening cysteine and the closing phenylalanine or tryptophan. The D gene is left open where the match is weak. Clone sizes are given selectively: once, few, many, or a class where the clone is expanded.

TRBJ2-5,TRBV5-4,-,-,CASSSTPGETQYF,TGTGCCAGCAGCTCCACCCCCGGGGAGACCCAGTACTTC
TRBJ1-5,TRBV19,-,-,CASSIGARNQPQHF,TGTGCCAGTAGTATTGGGGCACGAAATCAGCCCCAGCATTTT
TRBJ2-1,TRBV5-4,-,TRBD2,CASSLGGGEQFF,TGTGCCAGCAGCTTGGGGGGGGGTGAGCAGTTCTTC
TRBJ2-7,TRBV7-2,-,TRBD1,CASSPRTGYEQYF,TGTGCCAGCAGCCCCCGGACAGGGTACGAGCAGTACTTC
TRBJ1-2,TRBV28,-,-,CASRAVARAYGYTF,TGTGCCAGCAGGGCCGTGGCCAGGGCATATGGCTACACCTTC
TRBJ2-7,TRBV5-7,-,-,CASSHPDSRTVYEQYF,TGTGCCAGCAGCCATCCTGACTCAAGGACAGTCTACGAGCAGTACTTC
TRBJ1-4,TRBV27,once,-,CASRQTGGRDEKLFF,TGTGCCAGCAGGCAGACCGGGGGACGAGACGAAAAACTGTTTTTT
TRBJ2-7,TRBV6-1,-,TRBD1,CASSEDRVPYEQYF,TGTGCCAGCAGTGAGGACAGGGTCCCCTACGAGCAGTACTTC
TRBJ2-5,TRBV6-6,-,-,CASSYSGEGYQETQYF,TGTGCCAGCAGTTACTCCGGGGAAGGGTACCAAGAGACCCAGTACTTC
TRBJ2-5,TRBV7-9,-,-,CASSPPGRGWTQYF,TGTGCCAGCAGCCCCCCCGGACGCGGGTGGACCCAGTACTTC
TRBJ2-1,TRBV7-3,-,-,CASSLAGARTINEQFF,TGTGCCAGCAGCTTAGCGGGGGCGAGAACAATCAATGAGCAGTTCTTC
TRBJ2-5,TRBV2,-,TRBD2,CASTLAGETQYF,TGTGCCAGCACTTTAGCGGGAGAGACCCAGTACTTC
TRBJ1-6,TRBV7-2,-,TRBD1,CASSPRRGNSSPLHF,TGTGCCAGCAGCCCCCGCAGGGGGAACAGCTCACCCCTCCACTTT
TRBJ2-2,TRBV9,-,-,CASSVGHDTGELFF,TGTGCCAGCAGCGTAGGACATGACACCGGGGAGCTGTTTTTT
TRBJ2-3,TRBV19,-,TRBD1,CASSSTGGAQYF,TGTGCCAGTAGTTCAACAGGGGGTGCGCAGTATTTT
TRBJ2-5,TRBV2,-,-,CASRGGKETQYF,TGTGCCAGCAGGGGGGGAAAAGAGACCCAGTACTTC
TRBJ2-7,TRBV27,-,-,CASRTWGRWGQYF,TGTGCCAGCAGAACGTGGGGGCGCTGGGGGCAGTACTTC
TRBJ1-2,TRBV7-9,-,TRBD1,CASSKEGYRGGSDGYTF,TGTGCCAGCAGCAAAGAAGGATACAGGGGGGGTTCTGATGGCTACACCTTC
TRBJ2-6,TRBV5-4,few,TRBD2,CASSAKGRAGSSGANVLTF,TGTGCCAGCAGCGCGAAAGGACGAGCGGGGAGCTCTGGGGCCAACGTCCTGACTTTC
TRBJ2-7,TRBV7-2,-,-,CASSLVDIYEQYF,TGTGCCAGCAGCTTAGTAGACATATACGAGCAGTACTTC
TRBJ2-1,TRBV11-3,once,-,CASSLGVGLTRWFF,TGTGCCAGCAGCTTAGGAGTGGGGCTAACTCGATGGTTCTTC
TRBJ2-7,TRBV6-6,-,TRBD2,CASRASGSTAEQYF,TGTGCCAGCAGAGCTAGCGGGAGTACGGCCGAGCAGTACTTC
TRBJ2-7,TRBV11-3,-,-,CASSSRLGRSYEQYF,TGTGCCAGCAGCTCCCGACTAGGCAGGTCCTACGAGCAGTACTTC
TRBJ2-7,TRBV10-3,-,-,CAISVGGSYEQYF,TGTGCCATCAGTGTGGGAGGCTCCTACGAGCAGTACTTC
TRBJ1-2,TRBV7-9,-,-,CASTDTGGYTF,TGTGCCAGCACCGACACGGGGGGCTACACCTTC